These T cell receptor beta chains were read from a single sample in a study of neoadjuvant anti-PD-1 for oral cavity cancer. The method was immunoSEQ multiplex PCR; TCRdb's version includes in-frame clones alone and lacks a portion of them. The profile shows about 16,000 clones, roughly three fifths of them singletons. Sequences were derived from PBMCs, sampled before nivolumab (anti-PD-1) treatment. These TCRs come from a person aged 35-79 years with oral cavity squamous cell carcinoma. The CDR3 runs from the conserved cysteine through the conserved F or W. The D gene is left open where the match is weak. Expanded clones are given a class, and other clones once, few, many or no size at all.

clone_size	v_call	d_call	j_call	cdr3_aa	cdr3_nt
few	TRBV10-3	NA	TRBJ1-2	CAIKPGPNYGYTF	TGTGCCATTAAACCGGGACCGAACTATGGCTACACCTTC
NA	TRBV7-8	TRBD2	TRBJ2-2	CASSSHWVAGGELFF	TGTGCCAGCAGCTCCCATTGGGTAGCGGGAGGGGAGCTGTTTTTT
NA	TRBV2	NA	TRBJ1-1	CASRRELNTEAFF	TGTGCCAGCAGGAGGGAGTTGAACACTGAAGCTTTCTTT
once	TRBV6-1	NA	TRBJ1-5	CASSDASRGGNQPQHF	TGTGCCAGCAGTGACGCCTCCCGGGGGGGCAATCAGCCCCAGCATTTT
few	TRBV2	NA	TRBJ2-7	CASAQWTDSYEQYF	TGTGCCAGCGCACAATGGACGGATTCCTACGAGCAGTACTTC
NA	TRBV4-1	NA	TRBJ2-1	CASSQVNLVDYNEQFF	TGCGCCAGCAGCCAAGTAAACCTGGTAGACTACAATGAGCAGTTCTTC
once	TRBV5-4	NA	TRBJ2-7	CASSLPGPTSSYEQYF	TGTGCCAGCAGTCTTCCGGGACCGACGAGCTCCTACGAGCAGTACTTC
NA	TRBV19	NA	TRBJ2-2	CASSIAREAGELFF	TGTGCCAGTAGTATAGCTCGGGAAGCCGGGGAGCTGTTTTTT
NA	TRBV7-3	NA	TRBJ2-7	CASSLDEGNYEQYF	TGTGCCAGCAGCTTGGACGAGGGGAACTACGAGCAGTACTTC
NA	TRBV5-1	NA	TRBJ2-5	CASSLGGSMQETQYF	TGCGCCAGCAGCTTGGGAGGGTCCATGCAAGAGACCCAGTACTTC
NA	TRBV27	TRBD2	TRBJ2-7	CASRMSAGGTRNFYEQYF	TGTGCCAGCAGAATGTCAGCGGGAGGGACAAGAAACTTTTACGAGCAGTACTTC
NA	TRBV30	NA	TRBJ2-4	CAWTPVAKNIQYF	TGTGCCTGGACGCCGGTAGCCAAAAACATTCAGTACTTC